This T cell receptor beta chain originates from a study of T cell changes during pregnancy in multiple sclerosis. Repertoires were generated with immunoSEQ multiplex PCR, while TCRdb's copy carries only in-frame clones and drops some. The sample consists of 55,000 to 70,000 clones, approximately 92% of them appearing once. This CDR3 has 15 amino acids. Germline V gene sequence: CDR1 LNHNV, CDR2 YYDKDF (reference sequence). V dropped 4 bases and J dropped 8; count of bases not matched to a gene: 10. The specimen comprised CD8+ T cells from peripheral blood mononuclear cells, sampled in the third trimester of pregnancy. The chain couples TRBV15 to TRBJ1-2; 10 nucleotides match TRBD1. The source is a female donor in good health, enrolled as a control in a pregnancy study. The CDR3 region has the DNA TGTGCCACCAGCATTGGAGGGACAGGGGTCGGAGGCTACACCTTC. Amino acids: CATSIGGTGVGGYTF.